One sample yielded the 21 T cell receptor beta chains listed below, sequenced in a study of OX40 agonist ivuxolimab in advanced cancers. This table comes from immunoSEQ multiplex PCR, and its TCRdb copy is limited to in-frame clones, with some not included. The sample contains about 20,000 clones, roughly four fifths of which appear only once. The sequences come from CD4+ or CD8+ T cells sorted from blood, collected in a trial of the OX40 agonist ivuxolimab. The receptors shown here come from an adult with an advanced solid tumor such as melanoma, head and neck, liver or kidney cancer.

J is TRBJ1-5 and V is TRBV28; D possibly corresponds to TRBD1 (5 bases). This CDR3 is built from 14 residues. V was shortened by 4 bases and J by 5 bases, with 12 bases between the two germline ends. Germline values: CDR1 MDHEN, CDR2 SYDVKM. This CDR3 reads CASSWNIGDQPQHF. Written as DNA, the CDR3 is TGTGCCAGCAGTTGGAATATAGGGGATCAGCCCCAGCATTTT.

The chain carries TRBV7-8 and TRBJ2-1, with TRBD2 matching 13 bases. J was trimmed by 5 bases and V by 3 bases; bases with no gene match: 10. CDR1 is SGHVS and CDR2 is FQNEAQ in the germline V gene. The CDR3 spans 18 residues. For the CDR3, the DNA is TGTGCCAGCAGCTTCGGACTAGCGGGGGCCGAGGTGGACAATGAGCAGTTCTTC. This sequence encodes CASSFGLAGAEVDNEQFF.

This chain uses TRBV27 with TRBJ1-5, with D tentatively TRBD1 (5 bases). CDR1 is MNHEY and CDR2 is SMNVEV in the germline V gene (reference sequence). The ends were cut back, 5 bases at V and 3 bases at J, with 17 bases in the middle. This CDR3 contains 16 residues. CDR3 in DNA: TGTGCCAGCAGTACCGACGGGGGACTTCTCAATCAGCCCCAGCATTTT. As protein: CASSTDGGLLNQPQHF.

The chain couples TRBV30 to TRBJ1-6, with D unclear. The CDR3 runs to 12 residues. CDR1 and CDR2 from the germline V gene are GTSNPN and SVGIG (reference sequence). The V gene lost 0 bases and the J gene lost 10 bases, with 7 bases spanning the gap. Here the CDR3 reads CAWSVNGSPLHF. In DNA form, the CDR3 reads TGTGCCTGGAGTGTAAACGGCTCACCCCTCCACTTT.

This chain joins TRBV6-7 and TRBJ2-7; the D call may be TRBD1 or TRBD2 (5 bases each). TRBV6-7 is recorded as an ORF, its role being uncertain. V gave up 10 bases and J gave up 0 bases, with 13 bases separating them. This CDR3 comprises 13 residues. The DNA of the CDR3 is TGTGCCACAAAGGGACCGTGCTCCTACGAGCAGTACTTC. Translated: CATKGPCSYEQYF.

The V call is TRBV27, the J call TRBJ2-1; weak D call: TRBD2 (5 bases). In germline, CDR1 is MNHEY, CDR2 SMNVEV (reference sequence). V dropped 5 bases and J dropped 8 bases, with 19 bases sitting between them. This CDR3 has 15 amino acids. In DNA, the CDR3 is TGTGCCAGCAGTGACTCCGGGGTACCCCCCGATGAGCAGTTCTTC. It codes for CASSDSGVPPDEQFF.

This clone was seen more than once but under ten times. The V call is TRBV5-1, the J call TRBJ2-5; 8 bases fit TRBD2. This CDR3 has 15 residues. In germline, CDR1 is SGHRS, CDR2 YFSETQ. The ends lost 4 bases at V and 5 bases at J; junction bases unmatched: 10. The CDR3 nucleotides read TGCGCCAGCAGCCCGGGGAGCGGGAGCGGGGAGACCCAGTACTTC. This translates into CASSPGSGSGETQYF.

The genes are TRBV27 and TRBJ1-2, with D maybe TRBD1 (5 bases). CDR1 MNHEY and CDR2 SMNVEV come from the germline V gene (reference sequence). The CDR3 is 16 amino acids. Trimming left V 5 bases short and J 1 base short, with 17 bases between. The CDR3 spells CASSAGGSINNYGYTF. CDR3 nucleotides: TGTGCCAGCAGTGCCGGGGGGTCGATTAATAACTATGGCTACACCTTC.

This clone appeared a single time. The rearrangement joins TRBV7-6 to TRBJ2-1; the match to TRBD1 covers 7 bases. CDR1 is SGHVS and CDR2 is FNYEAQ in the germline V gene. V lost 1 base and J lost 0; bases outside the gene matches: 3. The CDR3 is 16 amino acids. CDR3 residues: CASSLVGDSSYNEQFF. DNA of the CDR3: TGTGCCAGCAGCTTAGTCGGGGACAGCTCCTACAATGAGCAGTTCTTC.

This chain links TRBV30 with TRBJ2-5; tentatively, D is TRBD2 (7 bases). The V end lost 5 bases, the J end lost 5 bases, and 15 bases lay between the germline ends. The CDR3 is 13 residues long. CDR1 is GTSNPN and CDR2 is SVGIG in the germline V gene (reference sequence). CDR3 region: CAWGGLGGETQYF. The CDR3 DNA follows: TGTGCCTGGGGCGGACTAGGGGGTGAGACCCAGTACTTC. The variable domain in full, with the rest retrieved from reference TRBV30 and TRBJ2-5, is SQTIHQWPATLVQPVGSPLSLECTVEGTSNPNLYWYRQAAGRGLQLLFYSVGIGQISSEVPQNLSASRPQDRQFILSSKKLLLSDSGFYLCAWGGLGGETQYFGPGTRLLVL.

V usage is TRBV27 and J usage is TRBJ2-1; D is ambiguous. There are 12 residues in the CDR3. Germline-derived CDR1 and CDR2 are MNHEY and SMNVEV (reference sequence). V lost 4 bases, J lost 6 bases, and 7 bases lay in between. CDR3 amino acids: CASSSLGNEQFF. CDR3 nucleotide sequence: TGTGCCAGCAGTTCCCTGGGCAATGAGCAGTTCTTC.

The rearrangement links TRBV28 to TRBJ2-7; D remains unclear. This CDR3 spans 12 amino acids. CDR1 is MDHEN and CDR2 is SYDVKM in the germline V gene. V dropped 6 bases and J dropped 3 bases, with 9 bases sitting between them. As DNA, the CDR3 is TGTGCCAGCAGCCCTTTGGACTACGAGCAGTACTTC. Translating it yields CASSPLDYEQYF.

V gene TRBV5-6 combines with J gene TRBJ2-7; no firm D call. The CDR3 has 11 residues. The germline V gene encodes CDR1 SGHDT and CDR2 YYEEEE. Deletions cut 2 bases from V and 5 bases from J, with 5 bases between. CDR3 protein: CASSFIHEQYF. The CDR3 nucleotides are TGTGCCAGCAGCTTCATCCACGAGCAGTACTTC.

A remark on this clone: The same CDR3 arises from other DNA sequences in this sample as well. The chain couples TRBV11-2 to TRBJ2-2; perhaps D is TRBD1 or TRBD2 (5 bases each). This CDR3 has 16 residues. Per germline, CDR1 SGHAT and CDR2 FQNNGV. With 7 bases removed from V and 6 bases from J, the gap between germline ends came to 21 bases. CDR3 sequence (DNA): TGTGCCAGCACCCTCCGGGACGGATTATTTTCCGGGGAGCTGTTTTTT. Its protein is CASTLRDGLFSGELFF. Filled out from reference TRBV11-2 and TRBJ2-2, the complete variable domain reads EAGVAQSPRYKIIEKRQSVAFWCNPISGHATLYWYQQILGQGPKLLIQFQNNGVVDDSQLPKDRFSAERLKGVDSTLKIQPAKLEDSAVYLCASTLRDGLFSGELFFGEGSRLTVL.

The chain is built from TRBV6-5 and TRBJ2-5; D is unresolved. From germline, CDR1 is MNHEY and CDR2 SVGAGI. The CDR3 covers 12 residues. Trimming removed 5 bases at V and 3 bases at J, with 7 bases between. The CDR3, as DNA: TGTGCCAGCAGTCCCCCAAAAGAGACCCAGTACTTC. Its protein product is CASSPPKETQYF.

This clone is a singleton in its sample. CDR3 residues: CASTTGGSTDTQYF. CDR3 nucleotide sequence: TGTGCCAGTACGACAGGGGGAAGCACAGATACGCAGTATTTT. The V call is TRBV6-1, the J call TRBJ2-3; 9 bases agree with TRBD1. The CDR3 sequence is 14 residues long. V lost 9 bases to trimming and J lost 0 bases; unmatched junction nucleotides: 4. Germline loops: CDR1 MNHNS, CDR2 SASEGT.

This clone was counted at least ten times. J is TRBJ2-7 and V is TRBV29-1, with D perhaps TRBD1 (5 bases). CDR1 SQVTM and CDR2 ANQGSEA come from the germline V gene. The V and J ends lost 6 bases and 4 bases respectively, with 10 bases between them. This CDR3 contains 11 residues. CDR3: CSVGHDYEQYF. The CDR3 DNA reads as TGCAGCGTGGGGCACGATTACGAGCAGTACTTC.

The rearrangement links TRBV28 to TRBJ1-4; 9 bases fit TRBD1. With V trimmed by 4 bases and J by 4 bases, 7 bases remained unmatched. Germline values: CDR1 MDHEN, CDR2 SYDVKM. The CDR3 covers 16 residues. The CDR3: CASSYPPTGGNEKLFF. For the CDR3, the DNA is TGTGCCAGCAGTTATCCTCCGACAGGGGGTAATGAAAAACTGTTTTTT.

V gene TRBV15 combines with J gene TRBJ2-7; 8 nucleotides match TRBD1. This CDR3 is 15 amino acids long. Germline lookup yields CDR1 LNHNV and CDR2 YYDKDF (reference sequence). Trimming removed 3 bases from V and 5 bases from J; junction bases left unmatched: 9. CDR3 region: CATSSTGGPGDEQYF. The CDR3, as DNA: TGTGCCACCAGCAGCACAGGGGGACCGGGAGACGAGCAGTACTTC.

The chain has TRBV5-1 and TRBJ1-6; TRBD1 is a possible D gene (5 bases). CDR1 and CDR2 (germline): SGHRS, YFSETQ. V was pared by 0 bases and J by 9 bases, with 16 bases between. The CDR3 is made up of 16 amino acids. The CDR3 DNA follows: TGCGCCAGCAGCTTGGGATCCAGGGATTCGGGTTCACCCCTCCACTTT. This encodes CASSLGSRDSGSPLHF. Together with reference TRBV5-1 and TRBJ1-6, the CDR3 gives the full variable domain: KAGVTQTPRYLIKTRGQQVTLSCSPISGHRSVSWYQQTPGQGLQFLFEYFSETQRNKGNFPGRFSGRQFSNSRSEMNVSTLELGDSALYLCASSLGSRDSGSPLHFGNGTRLTVT.

CDR3 nucleotides: TGTGCCAGCAGTTTTGCGGGTATGGGGGCCCAGTACTTC. It is translated as CASSFAGMGAQYF. The chain is built from TRBV28 and TRBJ2-5; D is perhaps TRBD1 or TRBD2 (5 bases each). This CDR3 is built from 13 residues. Germline V lookup: CDR1 MDHEN, CDR2 SYDVKM. V was cut by 3 bases and J by 9 bases, with 14 bases left in between.